This T cell receptor beta chain was recorded in a study of T cell responses to AZD1222 COVID-19 vaccine. Whole-study findings and limits: CD4 TCRs associated with vaccination spanned spike, dominating at 160-218 and 743-854. The number of AZD1222 recipients seropositive at baseline was only 5 to 7. Only after the peak T cell response were repertoires sampled. Following two doses of AZD1222, Spike-specific TCR breadth and depth rose.

About this clone itself: Its antigen remains unidentified.

The V and J ends lost 5 bases and 2 bases respectively, with 10 bases between them. The germline CDR1 and CDR2 sequences are SGHTA and FQGNSA. The CDR3 covers 14 residues. Only in-frame clones appear in the TCRdb table, and some are missing; sequencing was by immunoSEQ multiplex PCR. In the table there are more than 110,000 clones, approximately 90% of which are singletons. The TCR sequence derives from an adult in good health. The sequences come from peripheral blood, collected on day 0 of AZD1222 vaccination. The gene calls are TRBV7-2 and TRBJ1-5; D is unclear. CDR3 DNA: TGTGCCAGCAGCGTAAAACCAGGCAATCAGCCCCAGCATTTT. Translating gives CASSVKPGNQPQHF.